This T cell receptor (beta chain) was sequenced in a study of OX40 agonist ivuxolimab in advanced cancers. Worth noting for this clone: Its antigen is unknown.

Study-wide points: Clonal expansion was seen in CD4+ and CD8+ blood T cells by week 6 at 0.1 to 3.0 mg/kg.

Generated by immunoSEQ multiplex PCR, the TCRdb table keeps only in-frame clones and is missing some. The repertoire consists of some 86,000 clones, with 91% occurring once and the leading ten covering roughly 8.9%. There are 21 residues in the CDR3. Autoimmune disease history or systemic immunosuppression excluded patients. Blood sampling took place at baseline, cycle 4 day 1, and cycle 7 day 1. The sequence derives from an adult with an advanced solid tumor such as melanoma, head and neck, liver or kidney cancer. This chain joins TRBV21-1 and TRBJ2-7; the D call in the table, TRBD2, was not verified against the DNA. TRBV21-1 is marked as a pseudogene. The sample consisted of CD4+ or CD8+ T cells sorted from blood, taken in a trial of the OX40 agonist ivuxolimab. The CDR3 DNA reads TGTGCCTGCAGCTCCGTAAGCTTGTGGAGGGGACTAGCGGGTACCTCCTACGAGCAGTACTTC. Translating it yields CACSSVSLWRGLAGTSYEQYF.